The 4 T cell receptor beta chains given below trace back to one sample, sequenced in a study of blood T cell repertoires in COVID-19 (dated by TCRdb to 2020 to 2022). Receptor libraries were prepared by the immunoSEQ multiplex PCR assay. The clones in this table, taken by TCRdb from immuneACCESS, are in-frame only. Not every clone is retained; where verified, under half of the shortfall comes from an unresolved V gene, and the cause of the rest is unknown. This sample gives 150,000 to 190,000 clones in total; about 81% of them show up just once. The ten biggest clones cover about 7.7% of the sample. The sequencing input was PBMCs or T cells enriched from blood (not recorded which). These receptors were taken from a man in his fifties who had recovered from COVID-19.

The CDR3 protein is CASSPQTGDNSPLHF. In DNA form, the CDR3 reads TGTGCCAGCAGCCCCCAGACAGGGGATAATTCACCCCTCCACTTT. The rearrangement uses TRBV7-8 and TRBJ1-6, with 8 bases lining up with TRBD1. This CDR3 has 15 residues. Germline lookup yields CDR1 SGHVS and CDR2 FQNEAQ. With V trimmed by 5 bases and J by 5 bases, 5 bases remained unmatched.

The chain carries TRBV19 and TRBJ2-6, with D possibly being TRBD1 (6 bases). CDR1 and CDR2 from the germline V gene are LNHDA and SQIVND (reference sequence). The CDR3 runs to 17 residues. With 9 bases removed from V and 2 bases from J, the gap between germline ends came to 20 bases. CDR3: CASQPGQFAPGANVLTF. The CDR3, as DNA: TGTGCCAGCCAACCCGGACAGTTTGCACCTGGGGCCAACGTCCTGACTTTC.

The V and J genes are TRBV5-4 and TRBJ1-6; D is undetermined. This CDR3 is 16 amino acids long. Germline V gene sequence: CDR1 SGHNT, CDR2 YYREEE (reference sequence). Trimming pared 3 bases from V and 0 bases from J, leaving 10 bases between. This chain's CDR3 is CASSWAGSSYNSPLHF. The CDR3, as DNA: TGTGCCAGCAGCTGGGCCGGCAGCTCCTATAATTCACCCCTCCACTTT.

The CDR3 spells CATRTGLDQPQHF. CDR3 DNA sequence: TGTGCCACAAGAACAGGGCTTGATCAGCCCCAGCATTTT. The chain joins TRBV6-5 to TRBJ1-5, with D tentatively TRBD1 (6 bases). Germline CDR1 and CDR2: MNHEY and SVGAGI. The V end was cut by 10 bases, the J end by 5 bases, with 15 bases between. The CDR3 covers 13 residues.